These 18 T cell receptor beta chains were all obtained from the same sample, sequenced in a study of neurological immune-mediated disorders. Using its own MiXCR run on the 5' RACE reads, TCRdb lists one record per CDR3 protein. The sample lists around 35,000 distinct CDR3 sequences, approximately 1.4% occurring once. The specimen was PBMCs. These receptors came from a woman younger than 45 with multiple sclerosis.

This clonotype was observed at least ten times. The V call is TRBV20-1, the J call TRBJ1-3, with D unresolved. Germline CDR1 DFQATT, CDR2 SNEGSKA (reference sequence). The length of the CDR3 is 13 residues. The V and J ends lost 3 bases and 0 bases respectively, with 6 bases between them. CDR3 in amino acids: CSARKTSGNTIYF. The CDR3 region has the DNA TGCAGTGCTAGGAAGACCTCTGGAAACACCATATATTTT.

There are many counts of this clonotype. V usage is TRBV6-6 and J usage is TRBJ2-1; 11 nucleotides match TRBD1. The germline gives CDR1 MNHNY, CDR2 SVGAGI (reference sequence). Trimming at V came to 5 bases and at J to 7 bases, leaving 7 bases not matched to a gene. CDR3 length equals 15 residues. The CDR3 nucleotides read TGTGCCAGCAGTCAACCGGGACAGGGGGGGAATGAGCAGTTCTTC. This codes for CASSQPGQGGNEQFF.

This clonotype was seen ten or more times. The chain employs TRBV11-3 and TRBJ2-7; 12 positions match TRBD1. The CDR3 totals 14 residues. Germline V CDR1 and CDR2: SGHNT, YENEEA. V lost 5 bases and J lost 5; bases outside the gene matches: 4. CDR3 sequence: CASSPGTGGDEQYF. The CDR3 region has the DNA TGTGCCAGCAGCCCCGGGACAGGGGGCGACGAGCAGTACTTC.

This clonotype was seen ten or more times. The chain combines TRBV12-3 or TRBV12-4 with TRBJ1-5; TRBD1 might be the D (6 bases). CDR3 size: 13 residues. Trimming pared 2 bases from V and 4 bases from J, leaving 6 bases between. CDR3: CASSLTGNQPQHF. CDR3 coding DNA: TGTGCCAGCAGTTTAACAGGGAATCAGCCCCAGCATTTT.

Ten or more counts support this clonotype. The chain is built from TRBV5-1 and TRBJ2-3; D possibly corresponds to TRBD2 (5 bases). With 1 base removed from V and 9 bases from J, the gap between germline ends came to 18 bases. This CDR3 comprises 15 residues. Germline CDR1 is SGHRS and CDR2 is YFSETQ. CDR3 sequence: CASSLSQKGGGTQYF. The CDR3 DNA reads as TGCGCCAGCAGCTTGAGTCAGAAAGGAGGTGGGACGCAGTATTTT.

This clonotype appeared many times. The J gene is TRBJ1-6, the V gene TRBV6-2 or TRBV6-3; 7 nucleotides line up with TRBD1. Trimming cost V 8 bases and J 8 bases; bases outside gene matches: 9. The CDR3 is 14 amino acids. Germline assignment: CDR1 MNHEY and CDR2 SVGEGT. The CDR3 DNA is TGTGCCAGCGGAAGACAGGGTTGGGATTCACCCCTCCACTTT. Translation: CASGRQGWDSPLHF.

This clonotype was found many times. The V call is TRBV6-5, the J call TRBJ2-4; D assignment may be TRBD1 or TRBD2 (5 bases each). The CDR3 consists of 13 residues. Germline lookup yields CDR1 MNHEY and CDR2 SVGAGI. Trimming took 6 bases from V and 9 from J, leaving 15 bases between them. The CDR3 is CASRRQSGSIQYF. The CDR3 DNA sequence: TGTGCCAGCAGAAGACAGAGTGGGAGCATTCAGTACTTC.

This clonotype was observed many times. This chain connects TRBV7-2 to TRBJ2-3; 9 bases are shared with TRBD2. The CDR3 is 13 residues long. Losses at the gene ends were 8 bases for V and 2 bases for J; bases not matched to a gene: 2. Germline V CDR1 and CDR2: SGHTA, FQGNSA. CDR3 loop: CASGGGDTDTQYF. Here the CDR3 DNA reads TGTGCCAGCGGCGGGGGGGACACAGATACGCAGTATTTT.

This clonotype was found many times. The chain uses TRBV5-1 and TRBJ1-2; the D gene is possibly TRBD1 (6 bases). With 3 bases removed from V and 2 bases from J, the gap between germline ends came to 11 bases. Germline assignment: CDR1 SGHRS and CDR2 YFSETQ. This CDR3 region has 14 residues. In nucleotides, the CDR3 is TGCGCCAGCAGCTGGGACGGGGGCAACTATGGCTACACCTTC. Protein sequence: CASSWDGGNYGYTF.

This clonotype showed up many times. The chain couples TRBV7-9 to TRBJ1-2, with TRBD1 as a possible D gene (6 bases). This CDR3 is 13 amino acids long. The V gene's germline CDR1 is SEHNR and CDR2 FQNEAQ (reference sequence). The V gene lost 8 bases and the J gene lost 4 bases, with 14 bases spanning the gap. CDR3 in DNA: TGTGCCAGCGGCGGCAGGGGTGGCTATGGCTACACCTTC. Protein: CASGGRGGYGYTF. Complete variable domain (other parts from reference TRBV7-9 and TRBJ1-2): DTGVSQNPRHKITKRGQNVTFRCDPISEHNRLYWYRQTLGQGPEFLTYFQNEAQLEKSRLLSDRFSAERPKGSFSTLEIQRTEQGDSAMYLCASGGRGGYGYTFGSGTRLTVV.

This clonotype was recorded many times. V gene TRBV5-1 combines with J gene TRBJ1-2; no firm D call. This CDR3 region has 13 residues. Trimming stripped 0 bases from V and 8 bases from J, with 11 bases between. Germline-derived CDR1 and CDR2 are SGHRS and YFSETQ. CDR3: CASSLGEVGGYTF. The CDR3 nucleotides read TGCGCCAGCAGCTTGGGAGAAGTTGGAGGCTACACCTTC.

This clonotype showed up many times. This sequence joins TRBV7-2 and TRBJ2-5; D might be TRBD1 (6 bases). From germline, CDR1 is SGHTA and CDR2 FQGNSA. The CDR3 consists of 13 residues. V lost 2 bases, J lost 5 bases, and 9 bases lay in between. The CDR3 loop is CASSLNREETQYF. The CDR3 coding sequence is TGTGCCAGCAGCTTAAACAGGGAGGAGACCCAGTACTTC.

This clonotype was counted ten times or more. This rearrangement joins TRBV6-6 to TRBJ2-1; possibly TRBD2 for D (7 bases). Germline CDR1 reads MNHNY; CDR2 reads SVGAGI (reference sequence). Trimming shortened V by 7 bases and J by 7 bases, and 14 bases separated the two germline ends. The CDR3 runs 13 residues. In DNA form, the CDR3 reads TGTGCCAGCATATCCGGGGGGCGGAATGAGCAGTTCTTC. Protein: CASISGGRNEQFF.

This clonotype was observed a handful of times. This could be a read error, since a much larger clone is one nucleotide away. The chain links TRBV19 to TRBJ1-2, with D hard to call. Trimming took off 8 bases at V and 4 bases at J, with 11 bases between the two ends. The germline CDR1 and CDR2 sequences are LNHDA and SQIVND (reference sequence). The CDR3 extends over 12 amino acids. CDR3 DNA: TGTGCCAGTCGGATAAAGGCCTATGGCTACACCTTC. This translates into CASRIKAYGYTF. Based on the CDR3 plus reference TRBV19 and TRBJ1-2, the full variable domain is DGGITQSPKYLFRKEGQNVTLSCEQNLNHDAMYWYRQDPGQGLRLIYYSQIVNDFQKGDIAEGYSVSREKKESFPLTVTSAQKNPTAFYLCASRIKAYGYTFGSGTRLTVV.

This clonotype was counted many times. The chain carries TRBV5-1 and TRBJ1-2; 7 bases align to TRBD1. V lost 4 bases to trimming and J lost 2 bases; unmatched junction nucleotides: 5. CDR1 SGHRS and CDR2 YFSETQ come from the germline V gene. This CDR3 region has 14 residues. The CDR3 region is CASSLGQSNYGYTF. CDR3 bases: TGCGCCAGCAGCCTGGGACAGTCCAACTATGGCTACACCTTC.

This clonotype was detected a few times. A much larger clone differs by one base, so this may be a read error. CDR3 sequence (DNA): TGTGCCAGCAGTTTACAGGATAGCTCCTACAATGAGCAGTTCTTC. Translating gives CASSLQDSSYNEQFF. The chain uses TRBV28 and TRBJ2-1; D ambiguous. CDR3 length: 15 amino acids. The germline V and J ends were trimmed by 2 bases and 0 bases, with 8 bases remaining between them. Germline loops: CDR1 MDHEN, CDR2 SYDVKM.

This clonotype came up many times. The chain recombines TRBV20-1 with TRBJ2-3, with 7 bases fitting TRBD1. The length of the CDR3 is 13 residues. Germline CDR1 reads DFQATT; CDR2 reads SNEGSKA (reference sequence). The J segment lost 0 bases and the V segment lost 6 bases, leaving 3 bases of the junction unmatched. CDR3: CSAEGQSTDTQYF. In DNA form, the CDR3 reads TGCAGTGCAGAGGGACAGAGCACAGATACGCAGTATTTT.

This clonotype came up many times. The rearrangement joins TRBV10-3 to TRBJ1-2; no reliable D call. Germline-derived CDR1 and CDR2 are ENHRY and SYGVKD. V lost 3 bases and J lost 5, with 7 bases in between. The CDR3 is 12 amino acids. The CDR3 loop reads CAISDGGYGYTF. CDR3 coding DNA: TGTGCCATCAGTGACGGAGGGTATGGCTACACCTTC.